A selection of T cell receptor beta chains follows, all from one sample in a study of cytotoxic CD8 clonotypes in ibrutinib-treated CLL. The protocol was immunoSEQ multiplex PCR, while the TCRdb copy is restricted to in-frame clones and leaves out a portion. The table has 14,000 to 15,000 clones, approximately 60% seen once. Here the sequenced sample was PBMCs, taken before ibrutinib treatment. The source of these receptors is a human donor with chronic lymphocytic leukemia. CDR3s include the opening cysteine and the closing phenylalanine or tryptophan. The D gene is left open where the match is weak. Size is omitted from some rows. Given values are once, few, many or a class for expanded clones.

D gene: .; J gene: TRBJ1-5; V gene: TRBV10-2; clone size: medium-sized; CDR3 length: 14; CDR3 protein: CASRAGAGNQPQHF; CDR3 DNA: TGCGCCAGCAGGGCGGGAGCGGGCAATCAGCCCCAGCATTTT
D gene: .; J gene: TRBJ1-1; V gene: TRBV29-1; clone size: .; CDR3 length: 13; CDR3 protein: CSVVGTQNTEAFF; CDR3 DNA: TGCAGCGTTGTAGGGACACAGAACACTGAAGCTTTCTTT
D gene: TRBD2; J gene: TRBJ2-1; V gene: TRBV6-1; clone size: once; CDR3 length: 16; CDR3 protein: CASSELPLGGRVQQFF; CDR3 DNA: TGTGCCAGCAGTGAACTCCCTTTGGGTGGGAGGGTACAGCAGTTCTTC
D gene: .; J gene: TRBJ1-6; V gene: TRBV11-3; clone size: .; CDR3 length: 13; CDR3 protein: CASSLSANSPLHF; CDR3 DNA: TGTGCCAGCAGCTTATCTGCAAATTCACCCCTCCACTTT
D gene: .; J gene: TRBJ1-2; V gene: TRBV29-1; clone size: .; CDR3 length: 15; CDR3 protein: CSVEGRGTTDYGYTF; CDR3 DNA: TGCAGCGTTGAAGGAAGGGGCACCACCGACTATGGCTACACCTTC
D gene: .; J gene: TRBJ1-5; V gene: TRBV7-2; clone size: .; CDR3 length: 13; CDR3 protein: CASSFLIDQPQHF; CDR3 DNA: TGTGCCAGCAGCTTCTTGATTGATCAGCCCCAGCATTTT
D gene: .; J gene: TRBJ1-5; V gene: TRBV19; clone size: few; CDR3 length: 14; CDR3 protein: CASSNSGSNQPQHF; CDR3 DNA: TGTGCCAGTAGTAATTCAGGATCCAATCAGCCCCAGCATTTT
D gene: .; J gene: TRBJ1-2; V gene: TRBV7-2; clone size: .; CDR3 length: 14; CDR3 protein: CASSSSRGSGGYTF; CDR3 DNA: TGTGCCAGCAGTTCCTCACGGGGAAGCGGTGGCTACACCTTC
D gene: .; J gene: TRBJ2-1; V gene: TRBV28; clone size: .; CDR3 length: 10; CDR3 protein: CATQFNEQFF; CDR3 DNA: TGTGCCACCCAGTTCAATGAGCAGTTCTTC
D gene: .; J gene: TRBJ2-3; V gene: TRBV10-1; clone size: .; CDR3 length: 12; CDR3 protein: CASSVDANTQYF; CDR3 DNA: TGCGCCAGCAGTGTTGACGCGAATACGCAGTATTTT
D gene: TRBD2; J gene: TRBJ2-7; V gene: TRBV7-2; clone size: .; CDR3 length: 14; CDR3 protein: CASSTTSGVGEQYF; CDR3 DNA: TGTGCCAGCAGCACGACTAGCGGGGTGGGGGAGCAGTACTTC
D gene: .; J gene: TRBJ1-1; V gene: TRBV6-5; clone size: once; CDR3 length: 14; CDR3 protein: CASREQGAHMRAFF; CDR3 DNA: TGTGCCAGCAGGGAACAGGGCGCCCACATGAGGGCTTTCTTT
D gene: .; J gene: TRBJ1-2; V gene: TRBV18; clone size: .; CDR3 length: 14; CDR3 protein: CASSPTGTYYGYTF; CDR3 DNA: TGTGCCAGCTCACCTACTGGTACCTACTATGGCTACACCTTC
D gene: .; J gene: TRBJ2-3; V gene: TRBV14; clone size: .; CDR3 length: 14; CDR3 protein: CASSQEYGTDTQYF; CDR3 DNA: TGTGCCAGCAGCCAAGAGTATGGCACAGATACGCAGTATTTT
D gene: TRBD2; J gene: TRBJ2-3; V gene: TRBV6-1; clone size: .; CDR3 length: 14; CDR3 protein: CASSERAGVDTQYF; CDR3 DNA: TGTGCCAGCAGTGAGAGAGCGGGAGTGGATACGCAGTATTTT
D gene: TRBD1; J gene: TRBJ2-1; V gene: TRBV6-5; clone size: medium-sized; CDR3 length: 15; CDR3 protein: CASSRTGGSYNEQFF; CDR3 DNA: TGTGCCAGCAGTCGGACAGGGGGCTCCTACAATGAGCAGTTCTTC
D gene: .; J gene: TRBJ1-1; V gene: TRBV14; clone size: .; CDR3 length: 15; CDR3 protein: CASSQGGAVRTEAFF; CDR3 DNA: TGTGCCAGCAGCCAAGGAGGGGCTGTCCGAACTGAAGCTTTCTTT
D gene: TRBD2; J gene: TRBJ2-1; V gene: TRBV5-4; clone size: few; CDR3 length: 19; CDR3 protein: CASSPSGLAGGRSYNEQFF; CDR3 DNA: TGTGCCAGCAGCCCCTCGGGACTAGCGGGGGGGCGCTCCTACAATGAGCAGTTCTTC
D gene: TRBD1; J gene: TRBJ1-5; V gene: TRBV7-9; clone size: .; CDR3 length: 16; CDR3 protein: CASSPAGTGSNQPQHF; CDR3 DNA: TGTGCCAGCAGCCCCGCCGGGACAGGTAGCAATCAGCCCCAGCATTTT
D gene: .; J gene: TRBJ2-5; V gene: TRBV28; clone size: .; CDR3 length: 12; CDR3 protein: CASTAGVETQYF; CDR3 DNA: TGTGCCAGCACGGCAGGGGTGGAGACCCAGTACTTC
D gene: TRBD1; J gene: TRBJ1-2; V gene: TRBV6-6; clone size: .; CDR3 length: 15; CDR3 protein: CASSTGTGPIYGYTF; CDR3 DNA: TGTGCCAGCAGTACAGGGACAGGACCCATTTATGGCTACACCTTC
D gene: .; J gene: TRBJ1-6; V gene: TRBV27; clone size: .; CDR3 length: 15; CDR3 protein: CASSLGQGINSPLHF; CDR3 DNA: TGTGCCAGCAGTTTAGGGCAGGGTATCAATTCACCCCTCCACTTT
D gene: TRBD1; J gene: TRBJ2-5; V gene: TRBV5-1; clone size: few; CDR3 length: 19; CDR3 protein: CASSLAWDRGLTGQETQYF; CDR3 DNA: TGCGCCAGCAGCTTGGCCTGGGACAGGGGCCTCACGGGGCAAGAGACCCAGTACTTC
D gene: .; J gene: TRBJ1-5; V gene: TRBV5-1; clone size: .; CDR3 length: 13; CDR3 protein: CASSTSFGQPQHF; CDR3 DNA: TGCGCCAGCAGCACGTCATTTGGCCAGCCCCAGCATTTT
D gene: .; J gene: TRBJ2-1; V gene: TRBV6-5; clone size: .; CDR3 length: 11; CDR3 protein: CASSVYNEQFF; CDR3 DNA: TGTGCCAGCTCTGTCTACAATGAGCAGTTCTTC
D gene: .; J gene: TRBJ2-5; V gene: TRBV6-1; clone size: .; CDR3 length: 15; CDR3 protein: CASKWDTPRRETQYF; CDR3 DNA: TGTGCCAGCAAATGGGACACACCCCGGCGGGAGACCCAGTACTTC
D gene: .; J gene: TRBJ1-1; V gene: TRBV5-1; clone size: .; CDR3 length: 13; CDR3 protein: CASSSTLNTEAFF; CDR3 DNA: TGCGCCAGCAGCTCGACTCTGAACACTGAAGCTTTCTTT
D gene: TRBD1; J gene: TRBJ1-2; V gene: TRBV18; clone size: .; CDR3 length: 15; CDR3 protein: CASLHIAGQGTGYTF; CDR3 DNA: TGTGCCAGCTTACACATAGCGGGACAGGGTACGGGCTACACCTTC
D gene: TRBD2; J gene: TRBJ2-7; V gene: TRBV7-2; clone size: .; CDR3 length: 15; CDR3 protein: CASSLTGGISYEQYF; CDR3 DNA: TGTGCCAGCAGCTTAACGGGAGGAATTTCCTACGAGCAGTACTTC
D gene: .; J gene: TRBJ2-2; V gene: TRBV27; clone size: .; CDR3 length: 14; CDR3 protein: CASSAVANTGELFF; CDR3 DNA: TGTGCCAGCAGCGCCGTCGCGAACACCGGGGAGCTGTTTTTT
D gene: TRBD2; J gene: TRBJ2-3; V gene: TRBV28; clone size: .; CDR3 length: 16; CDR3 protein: CASRRLRDYNTDTQYF; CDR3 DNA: TGTGCCAGCAGACGACTCCGGGACTACAACACAGATACGCAGTATTTT
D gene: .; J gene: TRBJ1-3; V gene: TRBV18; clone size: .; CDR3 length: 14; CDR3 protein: CASSPKLPGNTIYF; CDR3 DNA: TGTGCCAGCTCACCAAAGCTTCCTGGAAACACCATATATTTT
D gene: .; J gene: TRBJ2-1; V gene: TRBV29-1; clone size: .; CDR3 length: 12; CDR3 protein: CSVVRDGNEQFF; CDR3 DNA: TGCAGCGTTGTAAGGGACGGGAATGAGCAGTTCTTC
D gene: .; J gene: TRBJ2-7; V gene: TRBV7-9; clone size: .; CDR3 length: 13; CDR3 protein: CASSYQGIYEQYF; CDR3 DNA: TGTGCCAGCAGCTACCAAGGGATCTACGAGCAGTACTTC
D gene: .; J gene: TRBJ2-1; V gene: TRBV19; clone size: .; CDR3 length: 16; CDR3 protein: CASSVGFGRSYNEQFF; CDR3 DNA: TGTGCCAGTAGTGTCGGGTTCGGTCGGTCCTACAATGAGCAGTTCTTC
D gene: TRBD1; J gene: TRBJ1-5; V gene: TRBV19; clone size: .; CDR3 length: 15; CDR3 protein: CASSPRTGPNQPQHF; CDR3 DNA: TGTGCCAGTAGTCCCCGGACAGGGCCCAATCAGCCCCAGCATTTT
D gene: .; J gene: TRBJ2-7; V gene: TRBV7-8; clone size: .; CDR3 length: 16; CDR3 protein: CASSSSLIGVTHEQYF; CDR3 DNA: TGTGCCAGCAGCTCCAGCCTGATTGGGGTAACACACGAGCAGTACTTC
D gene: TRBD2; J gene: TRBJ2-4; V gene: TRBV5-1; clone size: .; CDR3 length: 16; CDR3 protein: CASSRGLAGPKNIQYF; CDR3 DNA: TGCGCCAGCAGCAGGGGACTAGCGGGCCCCAAAAACATTCAGTACTTC
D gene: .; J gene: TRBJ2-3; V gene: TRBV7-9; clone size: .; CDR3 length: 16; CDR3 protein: CASSFRGERRANTQYF; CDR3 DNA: TGTGCCAGCAGCTTTAGGGGGGAGAGGCGGGCCAATACGCAGTATTTT
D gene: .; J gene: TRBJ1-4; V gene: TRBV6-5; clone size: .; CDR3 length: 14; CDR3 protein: CASRPTATNEKLFF; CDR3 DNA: TGTGCCAGCAGACCAACTGCAACTAATGAAAAACTGTTTTTT
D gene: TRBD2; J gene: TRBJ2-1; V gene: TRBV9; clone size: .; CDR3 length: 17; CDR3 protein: CASREAPSGSSYNEQFF; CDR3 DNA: TGTGCCAGCAGAGAGGCCCCTAGCGGATCCTCCTACAATGAGCAGTTCTTC
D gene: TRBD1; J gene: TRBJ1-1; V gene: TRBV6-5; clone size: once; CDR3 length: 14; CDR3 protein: CASSYLGQGPGAFF; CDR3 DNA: TGTGCCAGCAGTTACCTGGGACAGGGGCCGGGGGCTTTCTTT
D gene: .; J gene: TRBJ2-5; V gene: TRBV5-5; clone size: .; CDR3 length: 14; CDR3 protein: CASSLGSAQETQYF; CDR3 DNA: TGTGCCAGCAGCTTGGGTAGTGCTCAAGAGACCCAGTACTTC
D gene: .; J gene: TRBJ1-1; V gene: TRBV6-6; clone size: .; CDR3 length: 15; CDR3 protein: CASSRDTSNPTEAFF; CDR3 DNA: TGTGCCAGCAGCCGGGACACATCAAATCCGACTGAAGCTTTCTTT
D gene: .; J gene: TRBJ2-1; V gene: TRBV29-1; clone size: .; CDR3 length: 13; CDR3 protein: CSVDSHRANEQFF; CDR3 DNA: TGCAGCGTTGACTCCCACCGTGCTAATGAGCAGTTCTTC
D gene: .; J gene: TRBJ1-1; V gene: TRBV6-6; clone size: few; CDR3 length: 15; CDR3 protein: CASTGRNRANTEAFF; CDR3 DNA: TGTGCCAGCACTGGGAGGAACAGGGCGAACACTGAAGCTTTCTTT
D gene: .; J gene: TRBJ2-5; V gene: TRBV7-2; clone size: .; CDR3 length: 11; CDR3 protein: CASSEQETQYF; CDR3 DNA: TGTGCCAGCAGCGAACAAGAGACCCAGTACTTC
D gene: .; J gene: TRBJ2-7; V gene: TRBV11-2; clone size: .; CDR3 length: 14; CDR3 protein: CASSLEAGPYEQYF; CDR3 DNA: TGTGCCAGCAGCTTAGAGGCAGGCCCCTACGAGCAGTACTTC
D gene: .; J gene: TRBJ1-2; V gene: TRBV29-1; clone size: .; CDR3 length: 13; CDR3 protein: CSVGPGEGYGYTF; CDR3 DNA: TGCAGCGTCGGGCCAGGGGAAGGCTATGGCTACACCTTC
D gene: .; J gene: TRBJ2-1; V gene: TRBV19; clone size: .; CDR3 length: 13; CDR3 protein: CASSSLAYNEQFF; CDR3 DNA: TGTGCCAGTAGTTCTTTAGCGTACAATGAGCAGTTCTTC
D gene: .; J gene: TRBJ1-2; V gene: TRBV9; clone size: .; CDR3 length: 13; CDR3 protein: CASSVYGDYGYTF; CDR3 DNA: TGTGCCAGCAGCGTTTACGGGGACTATGGCTACACCTTC
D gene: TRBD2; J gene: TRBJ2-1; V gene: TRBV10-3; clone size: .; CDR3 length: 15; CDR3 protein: CAIRGASGRGNEQFF; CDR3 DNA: TGTGCCATCAGGGGGGCTAGCGGGAGAGGCAATGAGCAGTTCTTC
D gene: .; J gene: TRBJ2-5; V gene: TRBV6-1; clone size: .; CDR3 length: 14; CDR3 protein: CASSQEFPQETQYF; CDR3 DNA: TGTGCCAGCAGTCAGGAGTTCCCTCAAGAGACCCAGTACTTC
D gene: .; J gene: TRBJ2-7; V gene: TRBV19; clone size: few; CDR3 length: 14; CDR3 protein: CASSIAPGRGEQYF; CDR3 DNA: TGTGCCAGTAGTATAGCCCCCGGCCGGGGCGAGCAGTACTTC
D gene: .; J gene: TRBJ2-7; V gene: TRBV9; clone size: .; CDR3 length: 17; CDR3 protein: CASSPKSRMTVFYEQYF; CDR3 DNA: TGTGCCAGCAGCCCGAAGTCGAGGATGACAGTTTTCTACGAGCAGTACTTC